Each of the 24 T cell receptor beta chains below was sequenced from the same sample in a study of cytomegalovirus exposure and HLA in healthy donors. The PCR was carried out with 60 Vbeta primers and 13 Jbeta primers. Profiled with immunoSEQ multiplex PCR; TCRdb holds only in-frame clones, not every one. Of roughly 190,000 clones in the sample, around two thirds are singletons; the top ten hold 2.5% to 3%. The sample comprised PBMCs. All receptors come from a man aged 40-50 years in good health and CMV-seronegative.

The rearrangement links TRBV7-8 to TRBJ2-1, with D possibly being TRBD1 (6 bases). The V gene's germline CDR1 is SGHVS and CDR2 FQNEAQ. The V and J ends lost 7 bases and 2 bases respectively, with 12 bases between them. The CDR3 is 14 amino acids. This chain's CDR3 is CASKGVSTYNEQFF. The CDR3 nucleotides read TGTGCCAGCAAGGGGGTCTCTACCTACAATGAGCAGTTCTTC.

The rearrangement links TRBV7-8 to TRBJ1-1; tentative D call: TRBD1 (6 bases). V was pared by 6 bases and J by 11 bases, with 19 bases between. The CDR3 spans 13 residues. Germline CDR1 SGHVS, CDR2 FQNEAQ. The CDR3 region is CASRLPGHRAAFF. The CDR3, as DNA: TGTGCCAGCAGGTTACCGGGACACCGGGCTGCTTTCTTT. The whole variable domain, filled in from reference TRBV7-8 and TRBJ1-1, reads GAGVSQSPRYKVAKRGQDVALRCDPISGHVSLFWYQQALGQGPEFLTYFQNEAQLDKSGLPSDRFFAERPEGSVSTLKIQRTQQEDSAVYLCASRLPGHRAAFFGQGTRLTVV.

This clone has a handful of counts. The chain combines TRBV7-9 with TRBJ1-1; TRBD1 is a possible D gene (5 bases). Trimming left V 5 bases short and J 1 base short, with 11 bases between. CDR1 is SEHNR, CDR2 FQNEAQ, per germline (reference sequence). This CDR3 is built from 14 residues. CDR3 residues: CASSPIGQNTEAFF. CDR3 sequence (DNA): TGTGCCAGCAGCCCTATTGGACAGAACACTGAAGCTTTCTTT.

The table lists this clone with a few counts. J is TRBJ1-1 and V is TRBV6-5, with D possibly TRBD1 on 6 matching bases. V was cut by 6 bases and J by 4 bases, with 12 bases left in between. CDR1 is MNHEY and CDR2 is SVGAGI in the germline V gene. This CDR3 is 13 amino acids long. CDR3 in amino acids: CASRKQGITEAFF. The CDR3, as DNA: TGTGCCAGCAGGAAACAGGGTATCACTGAAGCTTTCTTT.

This clone was counted a few times. The J gene is TRBJ2-5, the V gene TRBV5-6; possible D gene TRBD1, 6 bases. The CDR3 totals 14 residues. V was clipped by 4 bases and J by 3 bases, with 13 bases between them. The germline V gene encodes CDR1 SGHDT and CDR2 YYEEEE. The CDR3 loop reads CASSALDSKETQYF. CDR3 sequence (DNA): TGTGCCAGCAGCGCGCTGGACAGCAAAGAGACCCAGTACTTC.

The J gene is TRBJ2-5, the V gene TRBV5-1, with 10 bases identical to TRBD2. The V gene's germline CDR1 is SGHRS and CDR2 YFSETQ. This CDR3 region has 16 residues. V shed 0 bases, J shed 5 bases, and the junction held 7 bases outside the gene matches. The CDR3 sequence is CASSLASSGSGETQYF. The CDR3 DNA follows: TGCGCCAGCAGCTTGGCGTCTAGCGGGAGTGGGGAGACCCAGTACTTC. The complete variable domain, with remaining parts taken from reference TRBV5-1 and TRBJ2-5, reads KAGVTQTPRYLIKTRGQQVTLSCSPISGHRSVSWYQQTPGQGLQFLFEYFSETQRNKGNFPGRFSGRQFSNSRSEMNVSTLELGDSALYLCASSLASSGSGETQYFGPGTRLLVL.

This chain connects TRBV5-1 to TRBJ1-6; 7 bases line up with TRBD1. With 4 bases clipped from V and 0 bases from J, the junction kept 10 bases outside the gene matches. Germline CDR1 is SGHRS and CDR2 is YFSETQ. The CDR3 runs 18 residues. CDR3 protein: CASSATGTESSYNSPLHF. CDR3 nucleotides: TGCGCCAGCAGCGCAACCGGGACAGAGAGCTCCTATAATTCACCCCTCCACTTT.

The J gene is TRBJ2-3, the V gene TRBV4-3; a possible D gene is TRBD1 (6 bases). Per the germline V gene, CDR1 is LGHNA and CDR2 is YSLEER. V lost 5 bases and J 1 base, leaving 10 bases between the germline ends. The CDR3 spans 14 residues. The CDR3, as DNA: TGCGCCAGCAGCGGCGAGGGGGGCACAGATACGCAGTATTTT. Residues: CASSGEGGTDTQYF.

The chain links TRBV6-6 to TRBJ2-3; 7 bases agree with TRBD1. The junction had 10 bases not matched to a gene; V was cut back by 4 bases and J by 9 bases. Germline V lookup: CDR1 MNHNY, CDR2 SVGAGI (reference sequence). This CDR3 is built from 14 residues. CDR3: CASSLIRGKGTQYF. CDR3 DNA: TGTGCCAGCAGTTTAATCAGGGGGAAAGGCACGCAGTATTTT.

The rearrangement links TRBV4-3 to TRBJ2-1, with TRBD2 matching 10 bases. V trimming: 3 bases; J trimming: 8 bases; junction bases outside the gene matches: 7. The germline gives CDR1 LGHNA, CDR2 YSLEER. The CDR3 covers 15 residues. CDR3 protein: CASSQGPSGSYEQFF. The CDR3 DNA sequence: TGCGCCAGCAGCCAGGGGCCTAGCGGGAGCTATGAGCAGTTCTTC.

This clone was seen more than once but under ten times. Relative to the germline gene, one junction end is altered; a read error may explain this. The V gene is TRBV7-9, the J gene TRBJ2-7, with a possible D match to TRBD2 (6 bases). The CDR3 runs 14 residues. Germline lookup yields CDR1 SEHNR and CDR2 FQNEAQ (reference sequence). The CDR3 DNA reads TGTTCCAGCAGCGTAGGAGGGTCATCCTACGAGCAGTACTTC. The encoded protein is CSSSVGGSSYEQYF.

The chain has TRBV18 and TRBJ1-4; TRBD1 matches at 7 bases. CDR1 and CDR2 (germline): KGHSH, LQKENI. CDR3 length equals 15 residues. Unmatched junction bases numbered 8, after V lost 5 bases and J lost 5 bases. The CDR3 reads CASSMGTAGNEKLFF. The CDR3 DNA sequence: TGTGCCAGCTCAATGGGGACAGCTGGCAATGAAAAACTGTTTTTT.

V and J are TRBV5-6 and TRBJ2-5; tentative D call: TRBD2 (5 bases). The end of the DNA aligns better with TRBJ2-7, so the J call may be wrong. CDR3 length: 15 amino acids. Germline V gene lookup returns CDR1 SGHDT and CDR2 YYEEEE. The CDR3 spells CASSFGNLLSYEQYF. The CDR3 coding sequence is TGTGCCAGCAGCTTCGGGAATCTCCTCTCCTACGAGCAGTACTTC.

As regards this clone: The junction and the germline gene differ at one end; a read error may be behind it. This sequence joins TRBV15 and TRBJ1-3; no firm D call. CDR1 LNHNV and CDR2 YYDKDF come from the germline V gene (reference sequence). The length of the CDR3 is 15 residues. The CDR3 DNA reads TGTGCCATCAGCGGAGGACGGAGCTCTGGAAACACCATATATTTT. Translated: CAISGGRSSGNTIYF.

This rearrangement joins TRBV6-1 to TRBJ1-1; 11 bases align to TRBD1. CDR1 MNHNS and CDR2 SASEGT come from the germline V gene. Unmatched junction bases numbered 11, after V lost 4 bases and J lost 1 base. This CDR3 has 18 amino acids. CDR3 sequence: CASSGDWTGGWWNTEAFF. The CDR3 DNA follows: TGTGCCAGCAGTGGGGATTGGACAGGGGGCTGGTGGAACACTGAAGCTTTCTTT.

This clone has just a few counts. V usage is TRBV6-5 and J usage is TRBJ2-5; 8 bases are a match to TRBD1. The trim removed 10 bases at V and 4 bases at J, leaving 8 bases unmatched. CDR1 is MNHEY and CDR2 is SVGAGI in the germline V gene. The CDR3 runs 13 residues. Here the CDR3 DNA reads TGTGCCACCTGGACAGGGCTGTCAGAGACCCAGTACTTC. Its protein product is CATWTGLSETQYF.

The chain combines TRBV7-8 with TRBJ2-1; 7 bases are a match to TRBD2. The CDR3 has 17 residues. The V segment lost 5 bases and the J segment 0 bases; nucleotides outside the gene matches: 10. Germline loops: CDR1 SGHVS, CDR2 FQNEAQ. CDR3 residues: CASSPKRTRSSYNEQFF. CDR3 DNA sequence: TGTGCCAGCAGCCCAAAGCGGACTAGAAGCTCCTACAATGAGCAGTTCTTC.

The rearrangement links TRBV18 to TRBJ2-1; no clear D. The CDR3 covers 15 residues. Looked up from germline, CDR1 is KGHSH and CDR2 is LQKENI. The V and J ends lost 0 bases and 1 base respectively, with 7 bases between them. The CDR3 protein is CASSPPWQSYNEQFF. Written as DNA, the CDR3 is TGTGCCAGCTCACCACCGTGGCAGTCCTACAATGAGCAGTTCTTC.

This sequence joins TRBV9 and TRBJ2-7; 12 bases fit TRBD2. The length of the CDR3 is 15 residues. J was trimmed by 1 base and V by 3 bases; bases with no gene match: 2. Germline values: CDR1 SGDLS, CDR2 YYNGEE. The CDR3, as DNA: TGTGCCAGCAGCGACGGACTAGCGGGGTCCTACGAGCAGTACTTC. It encodes CASSDGLAGSYEQYF.

This chain links TRBV5-4 with TRBJ2-3, with 11 bases identical to TRBD2. CDR3 length: 16 residues. J lost 7 bases, V lost 3 bases, and 10 bases had no gene match. Germline CDR1 SGHNT, CDR2 YYREEE (reference sequence). The CDR3 coding sequence is TGTGCCAGCAGCTCCCTACTAGCGGGAGCCCTAAATACGCAGTATTTT. Translated, it gives CASSSLLAGALNTQYF.

As to this clone: The junction differs from germline at one of its ends, possibly a read error. This chain uses TRBV7-2 with TRBJ2-5; 12 nucleotides line up with TRBD2. Germline CDR1 reads SGHTA; CDR2 reads FQGNSA. This CDR3 comprises 16 residues. CDR3 residues: CASILSVGLAGETQYF. For the CDR3, the DNA is TGTGCCAGCATCTTAAGTGTGGGACTAGCGGGAGAGACCCAGTACTTC.

The chain joins TRBV9 to TRBJ2-2; no reliable D call. V lost 0 bases to trimming and J lost 2 bases, with 17 bases between them. CDR3 length: 18 amino acids. Per the germline V gene, CDR1 is SGDLS and CDR2 is YYNGEE. The CDR3, as DNA: TGTGCCAGCAGCGTAGCGGTAATCTCCCCACTCAACACCGGGGAGCTGTTTTTT. Translated, it gives CASSVAVISPLNTGELFF.

The chain employs TRBV19 and TRBJ2-7; the D is unclear. The CDR3 is made up of 14 amino acids. Trimming took off 7 bases at V and 0 bases at J, with 13 bases between the two ends. Germline CDR1 LNHDA, CDR2 SQIVND (reference sequence). The CDR3 sequence: CASTPGSFSYEQYF. The CDR3 DNA sequence: TGTGCCAGTACCCCCGGGTCGTTCTCCTACGAGCAGTACTTC.

The chain couples TRBV28 to TRBJ2-5, with TRBD1 matching over 7 bases. Per germline, CDR1 MDHEN and CDR2 SYDVKM. The CDR3 loop spans 13 amino acids. V lost 6 bases and J lost 5; bases outside the gene matches: 6. CDR3 nucleotides: TGTGCCAGCAGACTGACAGGGAGTGAGACCCAGTACTTC. This codes for CASRLTGSETQYF.